These 28 T cell receptor beta chains were sequenced from one sample in a study of monozygotic twins with inflammatory bowel disease (dated 2019 in TCRdb). Library preparation was by 5' RACE. The instrument was an Illumina HiSeq 2500. One entry per CDR3 protein sequence results from the TCRdb reprocessing of the reads, with DNA left out. The table for this sample records 300,000 to 400,000 distinct CDR3 sequences. Approximately 2% of the sample is held by the ten biggest clonotypes. The source material was blood. Receptor source: a human donor with ulcerative colitis or Crohn's disease, or a healthy co-twin of an affected twin (not recorded which).

V and J are TRBV6-4 and TRBJ2-3; the D gene TCRdb calls, TRBD1, cannot be checked with no DNA. This CDR3 contains 16 residues. Germline-derived CDR1 and CDR2 are MRHNA and SNTAGT. CDR3 in amino acids: CASSDSRSGGSDTQYF.

This rearrangement joins TRBV28 to TRBJ2-1; TCRdb calls TRBD2, which cannot be checked without DNA. This CDR3 is 14 amino acids long. Germline CDR1 is MDHEN and CDR2 is SYDVKM. CDR3 sequence: CASSLRLAGVEQFF.

The chain recombines TRBV5-1 with TRBJ2-1; TCRdb gives TRBD2 as the D gene, but with no DNA this cannot be confirmed. Germline assignment: CDR1 SGHRS and CDR2 YFSETQ. The CDR3 has 15 amino acids. CDR3 sequence reads: CASSLEISGRSEQFF.

The CDR3 sequence: CASVPLRVNTEAFF. V is TRBV28 and J is TRBJ1-1; TCRdb indicates TRBD1, and absent DNA this call remains unverified. CDR1 is MDHEN, CDR2 SYDVKM, per germline. This CDR3 region has 14 residues.

The rearrangement uses TRBV7-9 and TRBJ2-1; the TCRdb D gene call, TRBD1, has no DNA to confirm it. The germline gives CDR1 SEHNR, CDR2 FQNEAQ (reference sequence). This CDR3 is built from 15 residues. The CDR3 region is CASSGRKTGENEQFF.

This chain's CDR3 is CASSLGQGGQNIQYF. The chain carries TRBV12-3 or TRBV12-4 and TRBJ2-4; lacking DNA, the TRBD1 call made by TCRdb goes unchecked. The CDR3 runs 15 residues.

V and J are TRBV19 and TRBJ1-5. Per the germline V gene, CDR1 is LNHDA and CDR2 is SQIVND (reference sequence). The CDR3 extends over 13 amino acids. Here the CDR3 reads CASSIDPNQPQHF. Full variable domain (missing parts from reference TRBV19 and TRBJ1-5): DGGITQSPKYLFRKEGQNVTLSCEQNLNHDAMYWYRQDPGQGLRLIYYSQIVNDFQKGDIAEGYSVSREKKESFPLTVTSAQKNPTAFYLCASSIDPNQPQHFGDGTRLSIL.

The chain couples TRBV5-1 to TRBJ2-3; TCRdb returns TRBD1, unconfirmable since there is no DNA. CDR3 length: 14 residues. Germline loops: CDR1 SGHRS, CDR2 YFSETQ. This CDR3 reads CASNPGGDTDTQYF.

The chain employs TRBV28 and TRBJ2-1; TCRdb gives TRBD2 as the D gene, but with no DNA this cannot be confirmed. Germline CDR1 reads MDHEN; CDR2 reads SYDVKM. The CDR3 totals 13 residues. CDR3 sequence: CASGQNSPLEQFF. The full variable domain, completed using reference TRBV28 and TRBJ2-1, is DVKVTQSSRYLVKRTGEKVFLECVQDMDHENMFWYRQDPGLGLRLIYFSYDVKMKEKGDIPEGYSVSREKKERFSLILESASTNQTSMYLCASGQNSPLEQFFGPGTRLTVL.

This chain links TRBV12-3 or TRBV12-4 with TRBJ1-1. The CDR3 has 12 amino acids. This CDR3 is CASTSVSTEAFF.

The J gene is TRBJ1-3, the V gene TRBV19; the D call of TRBD1 rests on TCRdb alone, since no DNA is present to check it. Germline CDR1 and CDR2: LNHDA and SQIVND (reference sequence). The CDR3 consists of 13 residues. The CDR3 sequence is CASYGQGGNTIYF.

The J gene is TRBJ1-1, the V gene TRBV7-2. Per germline, CDR1 SGHTA and CDR2 FQGNSA. The CDR3 runs 12 residues. The CDR3 loop is CASSYSGRDAFF. The variable domain in full, with the rest retrieved from reference TRBV7-2 and TRBJ1-1, is GAGVSQSPSNKVTEKGKDVELRCDPISGHTALYWYRQSLGQGLEFLIYFQGNSAPDKSGLPSDRFSAERTGGSVSTLTIQRTQQEDSAVYLCASSYSGRDAFFGQGTRLTVV.

This chain joins TRBV6-4 and TRBJ2-6; lacking DNA, the TRBD2 call made by TCRdb goes unchecked. Germline V CDR1 and CDR2: MRHNA, SNTAGT. The length of the CDR3 is 22 residues. The CDR3 reads CASSDFDRAPERASSGANVLTF.

This chain joins TRBV5-1 and TRBJ1-1. From germline, CDR1 is SGHRS and CDR2 YFSETQ. This CDR3 spans 17 amino acids. CDR3 in amino acids: CASSPRTDMVLNTEAFF.

The chain employs TRBV19 and TRBJ1-2. Germline CDR1 reads LNHDA; CDR2 reads SQIVND (reference sequence). The CDR3 runs 13 residues. The CDR3 loop is CASKTRDGDGYTF.

Here the CDR3 reads CASSIGYIQYF. This rearrangement joins TRBV19 to TRBJ2-4. The CDR3 has 11 amino acids. Germline V gives CDR1 LNHDA, CDR2 SQIVND (reference sequence).

J is TRBJ2-3 and V is TRBV20-1; TCRdb outputs TRBD2, but without DNA this stays unchecked. CDR3 length: 15 residues. The germline V gene encodes CDR1 DFQATT and CDR2 SNEGSKA (reference sequence). CDR3 amino acids: CSARDPLLATDTQYF.

The chain joins TRBV29-1 to TRBJ1-2. The germline V gene encodes CDR1 SQVTM and CDR2 ANQGSEA. The CDR3 length is 11 residues. CDR3 in amino acids: CSVEDRGGYTF.

The chain is built from TRBV3-1 and TRBJ2-1; TCRdb designates TRBD2, a call that cannot be tested without DNA. The CDR3 totals 15 residues. Germline lookup yields CDR1 LGHDT and CDR2 YNNKEL (reference sequence). This CDR3 reads CASSPGLEPYNEQFF.

This sequence joins TRBV11-3 and TRBJ1-1; TCRdb calls TRBD1, which cannot be checked without DNA. The CDR3 covers 14 residues. Germline lookup yields CDR1 SGHNT and CDR2 YENEEA. This chain's CDR3 is CASSKSTGDTEAFF.

The V gene is TRBV6-5, the J gene TRBJ1-2. The CDR3 extends over 13 amino acids. Germline-derived CDR1 and CDR2 are MNHEY and SVGAGI. The CDR3 protein is CASSYLEWSGYTF.

The V gene is TRBV20-1, the J gene TRBJ2-7; TCRdb's D call of TRBD1 is untestable without DNA. Germline V gene data show CDR1 as DFQATT and CDR2 as SNEGSKA (reference sequence). The CDR3 sequence is 16 residues long. The CDR3 region is CSARDEDRPPSYEQYF.

The genes are TRBV7-2 and TRBJ2-7; the TCRdb D gene call, TRBD1, has no DNA to confirm it. This CDR3 comprises 17 residues. The germline CDR1 and CDR2 sequences are SGHTA and FQGNSA. The CDR3 here is CASSFRFGGNFGYEQYF.

V is TRBV2 and J is TRBJ2-7; the TCRdb D gene call, TRBD1, has no DNA to confirm it. CDR1 is SNHLY, CDR2 FYNNEI, per germline. The CDR3 spans 14 residues. The chain's CDR3 is CASSDVGGNNEQYF.

The chain is built from TRBV12-3 or TRBV12-4 and TRBJ2-3; TCRdb's D call of TRBD2 is untestable without DNA. The CDR3 is 14 amino acids. The CDR3 sequence is CASRRAGAPDTQYF.

This chain links TRBV28 with TRBJ2-7. There are 12 residues in the CDR3. Germline V gives CDR1 MDHEN, CDR2 SYDVKM. The CDR3 protein is CASSPRVNEQYF. Complete variable domain (other parts from reference TRBV28 and TRBJ2-7): DVKVTQSSRYLVKRTGEKVFLECVQDMDHENMFWYRQDPGLGLRLIYFSYDVKMKEKGDIPEGYSVSREKKERFSLILESASTNQTSMYLCASSPRVNEQYFGPGTRLTVT.

The chain uses TRBV5-1 and TRBJ2-2. Germline values: CDR1 SGHRS, CDR2 YFSETQ. CDR3 length equals 14 residues. CDR3 protein: CASSFYTATGELFF.

The chain is built from TRBV9 and TRBJ1-6; TCRdb returns TRBD1, unconfirmable since there is no DNA. The CDR3 consists of 15 residues. Germline V gives CDR1 SGDLS, CDR2 YYNGEE. Here the CDR3 reads CASSQRQGNNSHLHF.